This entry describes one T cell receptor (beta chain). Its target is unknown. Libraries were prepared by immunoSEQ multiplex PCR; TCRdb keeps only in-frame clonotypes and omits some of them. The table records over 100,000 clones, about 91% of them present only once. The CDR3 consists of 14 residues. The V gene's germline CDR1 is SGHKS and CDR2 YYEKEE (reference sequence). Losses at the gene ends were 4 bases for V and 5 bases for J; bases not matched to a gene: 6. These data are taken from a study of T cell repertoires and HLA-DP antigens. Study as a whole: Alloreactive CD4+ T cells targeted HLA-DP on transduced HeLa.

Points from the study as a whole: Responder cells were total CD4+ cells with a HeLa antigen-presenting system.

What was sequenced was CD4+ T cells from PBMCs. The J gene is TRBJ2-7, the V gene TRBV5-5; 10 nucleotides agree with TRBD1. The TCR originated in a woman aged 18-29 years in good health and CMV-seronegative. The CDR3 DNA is TGTGCCAGCAGCCCGGTGACAGGGGGCAACGAGCAGTACGTC. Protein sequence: CASSPVTGGNEQYV.